This T cell receptor (beta chain) derives from a study of shared clonotypes between healthy human individuals. The study's findings and limits: Across subsets, estimated richness was generally greater for naive than for memory populations. Non-shared clonotypes had lower generation probabilities than those shared by all four donors.

Naive CD8 cells comprised CD45RO-negative, CCR7-positively selected cells, excluding terminally differentiated effector memory CD45RA+ cells. This clone has just one count. The antigen is not known. CDR1 is SGHDN, CDR2 FVKESK, per germline. The ends were cut back, 0 bases at V and 0 bases at J, with 16 bases in the middle. CDR3 length equals 18 residues. Profiling relied on immunoSEQ multiplex PCR, and the TCRdb table lists in-frame clones only, not all of them. The data show millions of clones, 85% to 95% seen once. This TCR was recovered from a man between 18 and 35 years old in good health. This rearrangement joins TRBV14 to TRBJ2-3; no reliable D call. The specimen was naive CD8+ T cells sorted from blood. This CDR3 reads CASSQEPLGLASTDTQYF. CDR3 sequence (DNA): TGTGCCAGCAGCCAAGAACCCCTTGGATTAGCTAGCACAGATACGCAGTATTTT.